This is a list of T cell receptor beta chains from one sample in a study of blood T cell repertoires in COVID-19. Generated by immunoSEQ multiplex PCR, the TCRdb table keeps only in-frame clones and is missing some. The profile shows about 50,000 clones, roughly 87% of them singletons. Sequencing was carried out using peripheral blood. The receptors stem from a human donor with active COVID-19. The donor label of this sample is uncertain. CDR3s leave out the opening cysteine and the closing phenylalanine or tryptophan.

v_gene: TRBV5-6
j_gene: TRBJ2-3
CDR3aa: ASSSQATQY

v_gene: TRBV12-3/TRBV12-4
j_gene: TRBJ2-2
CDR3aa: ASSINTGELF

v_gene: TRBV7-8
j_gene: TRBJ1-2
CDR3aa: ASSTQTGGNYGYT

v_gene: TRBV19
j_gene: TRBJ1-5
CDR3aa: ASSMLGDSNQPQH

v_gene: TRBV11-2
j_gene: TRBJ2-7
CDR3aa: ASSLAARIYEQY

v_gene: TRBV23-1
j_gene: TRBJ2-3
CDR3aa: ASSRWRGVTDTQY

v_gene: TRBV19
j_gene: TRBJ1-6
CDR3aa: ASSTGSSKSNSPLH

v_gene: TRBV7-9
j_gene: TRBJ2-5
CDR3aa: ASSLGQINQETQY

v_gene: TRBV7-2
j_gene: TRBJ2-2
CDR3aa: ASSLGRAGMGAGELF

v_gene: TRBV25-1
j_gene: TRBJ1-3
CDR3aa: ASSGRHGSSSGNTIY

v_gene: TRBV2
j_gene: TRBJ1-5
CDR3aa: ASRYNQPQH

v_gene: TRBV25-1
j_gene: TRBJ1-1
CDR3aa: ASSEYSSWGRAEAF

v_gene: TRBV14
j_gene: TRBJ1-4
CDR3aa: ASSLGPDRARTNEKLF

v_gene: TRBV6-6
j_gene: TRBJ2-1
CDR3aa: ASSYDAGGRNEQF

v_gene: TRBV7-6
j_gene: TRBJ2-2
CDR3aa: ASSTGLGNTGELF

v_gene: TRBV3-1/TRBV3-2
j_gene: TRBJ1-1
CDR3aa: ASTDRASSWAF

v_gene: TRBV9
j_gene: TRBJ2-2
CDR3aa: ASSVDSGVYTGELF

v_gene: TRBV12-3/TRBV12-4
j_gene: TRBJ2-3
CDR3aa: ASRGDYTDTQY

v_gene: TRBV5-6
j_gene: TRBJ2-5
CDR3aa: ASSLWDRVHETQY

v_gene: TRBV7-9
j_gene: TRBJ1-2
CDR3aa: ASSEGGSKAFGYT

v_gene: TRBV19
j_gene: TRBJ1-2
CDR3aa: ASTEQTIYGYT

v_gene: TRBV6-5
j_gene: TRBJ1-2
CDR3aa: ASRYDSTRRGYT

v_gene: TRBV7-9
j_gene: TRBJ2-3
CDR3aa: ASTTGSIRDTQY

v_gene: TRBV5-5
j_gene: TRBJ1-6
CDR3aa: ASSLEPADRGTPLH

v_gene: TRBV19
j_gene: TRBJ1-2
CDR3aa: ASSPQPGLGYT

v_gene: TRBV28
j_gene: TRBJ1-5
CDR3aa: ASSLFGRASSNQPQH

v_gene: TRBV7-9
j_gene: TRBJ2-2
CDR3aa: ASSLILAGGELF

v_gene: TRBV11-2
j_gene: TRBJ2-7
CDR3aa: ASSPGQSYEQY

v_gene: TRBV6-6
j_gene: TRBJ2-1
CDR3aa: ASSAPLAGLNNEQF

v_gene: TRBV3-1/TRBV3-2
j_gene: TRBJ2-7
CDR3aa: ASSSREGYEQY

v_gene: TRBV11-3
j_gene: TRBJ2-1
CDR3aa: ASSADRGNEQF

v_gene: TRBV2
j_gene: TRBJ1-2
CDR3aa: ASRDRLLHGYT

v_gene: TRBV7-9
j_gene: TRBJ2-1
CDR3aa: ASSLQGEWSEQF

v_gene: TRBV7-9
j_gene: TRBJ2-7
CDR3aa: ASRSGLVTGEQY

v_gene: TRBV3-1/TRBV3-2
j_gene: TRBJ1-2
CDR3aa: ASSQRQGSGGYT

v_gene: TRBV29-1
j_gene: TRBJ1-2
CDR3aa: SVVRQGLNYGYT

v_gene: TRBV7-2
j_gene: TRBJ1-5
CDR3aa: ASSSTYGTGISQPQH

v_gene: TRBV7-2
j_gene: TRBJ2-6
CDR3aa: ASSLGGAGANVLT

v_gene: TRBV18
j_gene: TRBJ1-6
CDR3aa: ASSPETGGVSPLH

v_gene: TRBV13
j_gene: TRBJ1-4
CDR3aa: ASSYRSVNEKLF